This TCR beta chain appears in the sequencing data of a study of T and B cells in COVID-19 patients. TRB rearrangements were amplified by multiplex PCR with BIOMED2 TRB-A/B primers. TCRdb analysed the multiplex PCR reads with MiXCR anew, one entry per CDR3 protein. The sample shows 15,000 to 20,000 distinct CDR3 sequences, over 30% of them seen only once. Blood genomic DNA input for TRB amplification was 250-500 ng. Trimming shortened V by 5 bases and J by 6 bases, and 16 bases separated the two germline ends. The CDR3 totals 14 residues. Germline lookup yields CDR1 MNHEY and CDR2 SVGAGI. The sample consisted of blood. This clonotype was obtained from a human donor with active COVID-19. The chain has TRBV6-5 and TRBJ1-1; a weak D match, TRBD1 (5 bases). CDR3 in DNA: TGTGCCAGCAGTAACTTGGGGACCGTAGCTGAAGCTTTCTTT. It specifies CASSNLGTVAEAFF.